The 31 T cell receptor beta chains given below trace back to one sample, sequenced in a study of high-grade serous ovarian cancer treatment subgroups. Tumor samples were obtained before definitive surgery or chemotherapy. Assay: immunoSEQ multiplex PCR; the TCRdb copy retains only in-frame clones and omits some. Of some 4,400 clones in the sample, roughly 80% are singletons; the top ten hold more than 7.5%. Specimen: tumor tissue. These receptors came from a human donor with high-grade serous ovarian cancer.

Here the CDR3 reads CASSLVNSNEQFF. The CDR3 region has the DNA TGCGCCAGCAGCTTGGTTAACAGCAATGAGCAGTTCTTC. The V call is TRBV5-1, the J call TRBJ2-1, with unresolved D. The V end lost 0 bases, the J end lost 6 bases, and 7 bases lay between the germline ends. The CDR3 loop spans 13 amino acids. CDR1 and CDR2 from the germline V gene are SGHRS and YFSETQ. Filled out from reference TRBV5-1 and TRBJ2-1, the complete variable domain reads KAGVTQTPRYLIKTRGQQVTLSCSPISGHRSVSWYQQTPGQGLQFLFEYFSETQRNKGNFPGRFSGRQFSNSRSEMNVSTLELGDSALYLCASSLVNSNEQFFGPGTRLTVL.

The chain carries TRBV19 and TRBJ2-7; D call uncertain. Germline loops: CDR1 LNHDA, CDR2 SQIVND (reference sequence). The CDR3 extends over 13 amino acids. V lost 3 bases and J 0 bases, leaving 6 bases between the germline ends. In DNA form, the CDR3 reads TGTGCCAGTAGTATCGAGCACTCCTACGAGCAGTACTTC. Encoded protein: CASSIEHSYEQYF.

This rearrangement joins TRBV5-6 to TRBJ1-1; 9 bases are shared with TRBD1. V trimming: 2 bases; J trimming: 1 base; junction bases outside the gene matches: 6. CDR1 and CDR2 from the germline V gene are SGHDT and YYEEEE. There are 16 residues in the CDR3. The CDR3 region has the DNA TGTGCCAGCAGCTTCCTGGGACAGGGAGGGAACACTGAAGCTTTCTTT. It is translated as CASSFLGQGGNTEAFF.

This rearrangement joins TRBV28 to TRBJ2-1; possibly TRBD2 for D (6 bases). Germline V CDR1 and CDR2: MDHEN, SYDVKM. V lost 6 bases to trimming and J lost 7 bases, with 19 bases between them. This CDR3 is built from 15 residues. The CDR3 region has the DNA TGTGCCAGCAGCCCGGAGGAGGGTTGGCTAAATGAGCAGTTCTTC. Its translation is CASSPEEGWLNEQFF. Together with reference TRBV28 and TRBJ2-1, the CDR3 gives the full variable domain: DVKVTQSSRYLVKRTGEKVFLECVQDMDHENMFWYRQDPGLGLRLIYFSYDVKMKEKGDIPEGYSVSREKKERFSLILESASTNQTSMYLCASSPEEGWLNEQFFGPGTRLTVL.

The chain recombines TRBV12-5 with TRBJ2-2; the match to TRBD1 covers 7 bases. CDR3 length equals 17 residues. In germline, CDR1 is LGHNT, CDR2 FRNRAP. Unmatched junction bases numbered 5, after V lost 1 base and J lost 0 bases. The CDR3 nucleotides are TGTGCTAGTGGTTTGGACCACACAGGGGCGAACACCGGGGAGCTGTTTTTT. Amino acids: CASGLDHTGANTGELFF.

The CDR3 is CASSQEYRDQEYF. The CDR3 DNA sequence: TGCGCCAGCAGCCAGGAATATAGGGACCAGGAGTACTTC. The chain links TRBV4-1 to TRBJ2-5; D tentatively fits TRBD1 or TRBD2 (5 bases each). There are 13 residues in the CDR3. V was shortened by 3 bases and J by 12 bases, with 17 bases between the two germline ends. Germline CDR1 MGHRA, CDR2 YSYEKL.

This chain uses TRBV2 with TRBJ2-5; D may be TRBD2 (5 bases). Germline values: CDR1 SNHLY, CDR2 FYNNEI. The germline V and J ends were trimmed by 8 bases and 5 bases, with 12 bases remaining between them. This CDR3 is built from 12 residues. CDR3 in amino acids: CASLAPWETQYF. Here the CDR3 DNA reads TGTGCCAGCCTAGCACCATGGGAGACCCAGTACTTC.

The chain joins TRBV14 to TRBJ2-2; 7 nucleotides agree with TRBD1. Trimming took 4 bases from V and 8 from J; bases not matched to a gene: 13. This CDR3 region has 16 residues. Germline V gives CDR1 SGHDN, CDR2 FVKESK. This chain's CDR3 is CASSPGQRLGRGELFF. The CDR3 coding sequence is TGTGCCAGCAGCCCGGGACAGCGACTCGGCAGAGGGGAGCTGTTTTTT.

This chain links TRBV7-4 with TRBJ2-2, with unresolved D. Between the trimmed V and J ends, which lost 1 base and 3 bases, there was a span of 3 bases. The CDR3 loop spans 13 amino acids. From germline, CDR1 is SGHVT and CDR2 SQSDAQ. CDR3 coding DNA: TGTGCCAGCAGCTTAGTGGACACCGGGGAGCTGTTTTTT. Translation gives CASSLVDTGELFF.

The gene calls are TRBV4-1 and TRBJ2-5; D is ambiguous. The V gene lost 1 base and the J gene lost 4 bases, with 7 bases spanning the gap. The CDR3 is 13 residues long. Germline assignment: CDR1 MGHRA and CDR2 YSYEKL. CDR3 loop: CASSQVSPETQYF. Here the CDR3 DNA reads TGCGCCAGCAGCCAAGTTTCCCCAGAGACCCAGTACTTC.

The CDR3 nucleotides read TGTGCCACCAGCTCGCGGACAGGGACCCAAGAGACCCAGTACTTC. As protein: CATSSRTGTQETQYF. The rearrangement joins TRBV15 to TRBJ2-5; 8 positions agree with TRBD1. V lost 5 bases and J lost 1; bases outside the gene matches: 6. The CDR3 sequence is 15 residues long. Germline V CDR1 and CDR2: LNHNV, YYDKDF (reference sequence).

This clone has just a few counts. The chain recombines TRBV4-2 with TRBJ2-3, with D unclear. Trimming took off 0 bases at V and 4 bases at J, with 8 bases between the two ends. The CDR3 totals 14 residues. Per germline, CDR1 LGHNA and CDR2 YNFKEQ. CDR3: CASSQDLYPDTQYF. The DNA for the CDR3 is TGTGCCAGCAGCCAAGACCTGTATCCAGATACGCAGTATTTT.

The chain joins TRBV15 to TRBJ1-5; D is possibly TRBD1 (5 bases). V dropped 0 bases and J dropped 7 bases, with 10 bases sitting between them. The CDR3 is 14 residues long. Looked up from germline, CDR1 is LNHNV and CDR2 is YYDKDF (reference sequence). The CDR3 is CATSRDAGNQPQHF. The CDR3 DNA reads as TGTGCCACCAGCAGAGATGCAGGGAACCAGCCCCAGCATTTT. Complete variable domain (other parts from reference TRBV15 and TRBJ1-5): DAMVIQNPRYQVTQFGKPVTLSCSQTLNHNVMYWYQQKSSQAPKLLFHYYDKDFNNEADTPDNFQSRRPNTSFCFLDIRSPGLGDTAMYLCATSRDAGNQPQHFGDGTRLSIL.

This chain uses TRBV4-2 with TRBJ2-7, with D perhaps TRBD2 (5 bases). Between the trimmed V and J ends, which lost 0 bases and 2 bases, there was a span of 11 bases. CDR3 size: 15 residues. Germline V lookup: CDR1 LGHNA, CDR2 YNFKEQ. Here the CDR3 reads CASSQEYSGAYEQYF. The CDR3 nucleotides are TGTGCCAGCAGCCAAGAATACAGCGGTGCCTACGAGCAGTACTTC.

Notes on this clone: A junction end diverges from the germline sequence, so it may reflect a read error. The chain has TRBV7-2 and TRBJ1-1, with unresolved D. Germline V gives CDR1 SGHTA, CDR2 FQGNSA. The CDR3 is made up of 16 amino acids. For the CDR3, the DNA is TGCGCCAGCAGCCCCGGGTGGGGTCCGAGGTCGGCTGAAGCTTTCTTT. Residues: CASSPGWGPRSAEAFF. The entire variable domain, with the rest obtained from reference TRBV7-2 and TRBJ1-1, is as follows: GAGVSQSPSNKVTEKGKDVELRCDPISGHTALYWYRQSLGQGLEFLIYFQGNSAPDKSGLPSDRFSAERTGGSVSTLTIQRTQQEDSAVYLCASSPGWGPRSAEAFFGQGTRLTVV.

V gene TRBV18 combines with J gene TRBJ2-6; D ambiguous. The ends were cut back, 0 bases at V and 4 bases at J, with 10 bases in the middle. The CDR3 extends over 16 amino acids. Germline CDR1 reads KGHSH; CDR2 reads LQKENI. The CDR3 DNA follows: TGTGCCAGCTCACCACCCTCACAACCGGGGGCCAACGTCCTGACTTTC. Its protein is CASSPPSQPGANVLTF.

The rearrangement links TRBV4-1 to TRBJ1-4, with 8 bases aligning to TRBD1. Germline V CDR1 and CDR2: MGHRA, YSYEKL. The CDR3 is 16 residues long. With V trimmed by 1 base and J by 5 bases, 6 bases remained unmatched. DNA for the CDR3: TGCGCCAGCAGCCAAGGGTCTGACAGGGGAAATGAAAAACTGTTTTTT. Its protein product is CASSQGSDRGNEKLFF.

This clone has a handful of counts. The gene calls are TRBV18 and TRBJ1-5; TRBD1 might be the D (5 bases). Per the germline V gene, CDR1 is KGHSH and CDR2 is LQKENI. The CDR3 totals 17 residues. Trimming took 1 base from V and 5 from J, leaving 18 bases between them. The CDR3 loop is CASSPQARGRGDQPQHF. The CDR3 nucleotides read TGTGCCAGCTCACCACAGGCTAGAGGGAGGGGCGATCAGCCCCAGCATTTT. Full variable domain (remainder filled in from reference TRBV18 and TRBJ1-5): NAGVMQNPRHLVRRRGQEARLRCSPMKGHSHVYWYRQLPEEGLKFMVYLQKENIIDESGMPKERFSAEFPKEGPSILRIQQVVRGDSAAYFCASSPQARGRGDQPQHFGDGTRLSIL.

In this sample, this clone turned up a few times. The same CDR3 also results from other DNA sequences found in this sample. The chain employs TRBV4-2 and TRBJ1-1; a possible D gene is TRBD1 (5 bases). Trimming shortened V by 2 bases and J by 1 base, and 11 bases separated the two germline ends. The CDR3 spans 15 residues. Germline values: CDR1 LGHNA, CDR2 YNFKEQ. The CDR3 is CASSQKRTGNTEAFF. The CDR3 nucleotides are TGTGCCAGCAGCCAAAAAAGAACAGGGAACACTGAAGCTTTCTTT.

The chain links TRBV5-8 to TRBJ1-2; 8 nucleotides match TRBD1. Germline values: CDR1 SGHTS, CDR2 YDEGEE. Trimming at V came to 5 bases and at J to 0 bases, leaving 9 bases not matched to a gene. The CDR3 is 16 amino acids. CDR3 DNA: TGTGCCAGCAGATATTGGGACAGGAGAACTAACTATGGCTACACCTTC. This gives the protein CASRYWDRRTNYGYTF.

The CDR3 here is CASRLDQGSYEQYF. DNA for the CDR3: TGCGCCAGCCGGCTTGACCAGGGCTCCTACGAGCAGTACTTC. The rearrangement joins TRBV5-1 to TRBJ2-7; perhaps TRBD1 as D (5 bases). This CDR3 is built from 14 residues. Trimming took off 7 bases at V and 0 bases at J, with 14 bases between the two ends. CDR1 is SGHRS, CDR2 YFSETQ, per germline.

This clone was found a few times. The chain recombines TRBV7-2 with TRBJ2-1, with 8 bases lining up with TRBD2. The ends lost 5 bases at V and 9 bases at J; junction bases unmatched: 6. Looked up from germline, CDR1 is SGHTA and CDR2 is FQGNSA. The CDR3 is made up of 13 amino acids. The CDR3 nucleotides read TGTGCCAGCAGCCCGCCGGGGGGGCTTGAGCAGTTCTTC. Amino acids: CASSPPGGLEQFF.

The chain is built from TRBV10-2 and TRBJ2-7; D uncertain. Germline-derived CDR1 and CDR2 are WSHSY and SAAADI. The CDR3 runs to 13 residues. V lost 7 bases, J lost 0 bases, and 10 bases lay in between. The CDR3 DNA reads as TGCGCCAGCACTTCGGGTGACTCCTACGAGCAGTACTTC. It yields the protein CASTSGDSYEQYF.

The chain links TRBV28 to TRBJ1-1, with TRBD1 as a possible D gene (5 bases). The V end was cut by 8 bases, the J end by 5 bases, with 9 bases between. Germline values: CDR1 MDHEN, CDR2 SYDVKM. The CDR3 consists of 11 residues. The CDR3 nucleotides read TGTGCCAGCTGGGACCTAACTGAAGCTTTCTTT. Translated, it gives CASWDLTEAFF.

The genes are TRBV11-1 and TRBJ1-1; D possibly corresponds to TRBD1 (6 bases). V dropped 5 bases and J dropped 3 bases, with 16 bases sitting between them. There are 15 residues in the CDR3. The germline V gene has CDR1 SGHAT and CDR2 FQDESV (reference sequence). The CDR3 reads CASSPGQTGDTEAFF. CDR3 DNA: TGTGCCAGCAGCCCAGGACAGACCGGGGACACTGAAGCTTTCTTT.

The genes are TRBV4-1 and TRBJ2-6, with TRBD2 matching over 9 bases. The CDR3 is 16 amino acids. With V trimmed by 5 bases and J by 1 base, 3 bases remained unmatched. Per germline, CDR1 MGHRA and CDR2 YSYEKL. CDR3 in amino acids: CASSGGRGSGANVLTF. The DNA of the CDR3 is TGCGCCAGCAGCGGCGGGAGGGGGTCTGGGGCCAACGTCCTGACTTTC.

The chain joins TRBV5-4 to TRBJ2-3, with 13 bases that match TRBD2. Germline CDR1 is SGHNT and CDR2 is YYREEE (reference sequence). The CDR3 length is 16 residues. The V and J ends lost 3 bases and 7 bases, in that order; junction bases with no gene match: 8. The CDR3 sequence: CASSSTLAGGQNTQYF. CDR3 bases: TGTGCCAGCAGCTCTACACTAGCGGGAGGGCAAAATACGCAGTATTTT.

The rearrangement uses TRBV27 and TRBJ2-7; the match to TRBD2 covers 7 bases. V was clipped by 7 bases and J by 7 bases; unmatched bases: 13. The V gene's germline CDR1 is MNHEY and CDR2 SMNVEV (reference sequence). This CDR3 region has 14 residues. The CDR3 DNA sequence: TGTGCCAGCAAAACCGGGACTACCTCGGGTGAGCAGTACTTC. Translated, it gives CASKTGTTSGEQYF.

The V call is TRBV7-2, the J call TRBJ2-5; 10 bases are shared with TRBD1. Germline V lookup: CDR1 SGHTA, CDR2 FQGNSA. The CDR3 loop spans 14 amino acids. Trimming at V came to 5 bases and at J to 4 bases, leaving 4 bases not matched to a gene. The CDR3 region is CASSPDRGGETQYF. CDR3 bases: TGTGCCAGCAGCCCGGACAGGGGGGGAGAGACCCAGTACTTC. Based on the CDR3 plus reference TRBV7-2 and TRBJ2-5, the full variable domain is GAGVSQSPSNKVTEKGKDVELRCDPISGHTALYWYRQSLGQGLEFLIYFQGNSAPDKSGLPSDRFSAERTGGSVSTLTIQRTQQEDSAVYLCASSPDRGGETQYFGPGTRLLVL.

The chain recombines TRBV5-6 with TRBJ2-7; D gene unclear. There are 13 residues in the CDR3. The ends were cut back, 3 bases at V and 1 base at J, with 8 bases in the middle. CDR1 SGHDT and CDR2 YYEEEE come from the germline V gene. The CDR3 DNA is TGTGCCAGCAGCTCCCAGTTTTCCTACGAGCAGTACTTC. Its protein product is CASSSQFSYEQYF.

The chain has TRBV30 and TRBJ2-4; D remains ambiguous. The CDR3 length is 14 residues. In germline, CDR1 is GTSNPN, CDR2 SVGIG (reference sequence). Between the trimmed V and J ends, which lost 0 bases and 7 bases, there was a span of 13 bases. CDR3: CAWSVGQLRNIQYF. Here the CDR3 DNA reads TGTGCCTGGAGTGTAGGGCAGCTGCGGAACATTCAGTACTTC. The full variable domain, rest sourced from reference TRBV30 and TRBJ2-4, is SQTIHQWPATLVQPVGSPLSLECTVEGTSNPNLYWYRQAAGRGLQLLFYSVGIGQISSEVPQNLSASRPQDRQFILSSKKLLLSDSGFYLCAWSVGQLRNIQYFGAGTRLSVL.